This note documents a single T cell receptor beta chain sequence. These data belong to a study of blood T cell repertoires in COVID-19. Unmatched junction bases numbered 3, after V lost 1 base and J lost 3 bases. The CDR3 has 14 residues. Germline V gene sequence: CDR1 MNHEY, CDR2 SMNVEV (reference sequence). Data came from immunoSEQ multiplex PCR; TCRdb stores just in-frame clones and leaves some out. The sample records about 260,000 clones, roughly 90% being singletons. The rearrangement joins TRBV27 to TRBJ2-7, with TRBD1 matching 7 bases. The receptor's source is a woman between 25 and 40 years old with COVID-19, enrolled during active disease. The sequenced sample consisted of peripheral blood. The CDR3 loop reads CASSLFGQDYEQYF. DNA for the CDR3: TGTGCCAGCAGTTTATTTGGACAGGACTACGAGCAGTACTTC.